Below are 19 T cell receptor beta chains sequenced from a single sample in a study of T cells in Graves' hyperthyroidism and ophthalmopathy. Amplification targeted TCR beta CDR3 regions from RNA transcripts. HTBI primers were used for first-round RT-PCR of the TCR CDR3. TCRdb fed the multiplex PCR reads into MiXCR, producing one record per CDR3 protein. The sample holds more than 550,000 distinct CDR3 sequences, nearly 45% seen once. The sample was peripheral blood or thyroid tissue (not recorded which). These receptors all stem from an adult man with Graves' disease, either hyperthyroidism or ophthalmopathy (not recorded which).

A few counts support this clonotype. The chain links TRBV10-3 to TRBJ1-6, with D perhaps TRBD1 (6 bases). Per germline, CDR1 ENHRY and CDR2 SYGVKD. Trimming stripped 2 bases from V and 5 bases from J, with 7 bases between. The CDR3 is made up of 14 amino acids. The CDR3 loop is CAISEKGDNSPLHF. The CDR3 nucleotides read TGTGCCATCAGTGAGAAGGGGGATAATTCACCCCTCCACTTT.

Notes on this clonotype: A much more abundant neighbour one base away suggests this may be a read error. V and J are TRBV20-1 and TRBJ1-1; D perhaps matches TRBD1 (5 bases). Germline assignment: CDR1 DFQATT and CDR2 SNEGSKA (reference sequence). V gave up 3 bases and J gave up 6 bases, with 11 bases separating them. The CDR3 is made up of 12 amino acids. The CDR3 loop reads CSASGAGPEAFF. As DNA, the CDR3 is TGCAGTGCTAGTGGGGCTGGTCCTGAAGCTTTCTTT.

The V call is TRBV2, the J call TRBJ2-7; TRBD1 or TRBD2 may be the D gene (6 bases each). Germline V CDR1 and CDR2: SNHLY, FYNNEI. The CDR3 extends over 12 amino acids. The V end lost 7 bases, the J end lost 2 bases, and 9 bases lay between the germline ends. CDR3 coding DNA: TGTGCCAGCAAGGGGGGAGCCTACGAGCAGTACTTC. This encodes CASKGGAYEQYF.

CDR3 in amino acids: CSARAALGQDYSNQPQHF. The CDR3 coding sequence is TGCAGTGCTAGAGCGGCCCTTGGACAAGACTATAGCAATCAGCCCCAGCATTTT. The rearrangement uses TRBV20-1 and TRBJ1-5, with a weak D call TRBD1 (5 bases). CDR3 size: 18 residues. The ends were cut back, 1 base at V and 0 bases at J, with 19 bases in the middle. Germline V CDR1 and CDR2: DFQATT, SNEGSKA (reference sequence).

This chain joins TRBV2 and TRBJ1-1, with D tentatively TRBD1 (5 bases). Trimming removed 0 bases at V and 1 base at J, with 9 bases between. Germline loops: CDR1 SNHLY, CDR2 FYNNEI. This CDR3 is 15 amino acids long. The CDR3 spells CASSEAGVANTEAFF. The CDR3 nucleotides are TGTGCCAGCAGTGAAGCGGGGGTTGCGAACACTGAAGCTTTCTTT.

The CDR3 region is CAPGTGYEQYF. CDR3 bases: TGTGCCCCCGGGACAGGCTACGAGCAGTACTTC. The chain employs TRBV7-9 and TRBJ2-7, with 8 bases identical to TRBD1. The CDR3 is made up of 11 amino acids. In germline, CDR1 is SEHNR, CDR2 FQNEAQ (reference sequence). V shed 11 bases, J shed 3 bases, and the junction held 3 bases outside the gene matches.

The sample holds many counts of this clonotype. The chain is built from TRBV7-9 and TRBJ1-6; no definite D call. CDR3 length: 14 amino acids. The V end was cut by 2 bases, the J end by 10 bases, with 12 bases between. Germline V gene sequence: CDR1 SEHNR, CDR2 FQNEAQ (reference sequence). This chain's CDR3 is CASSLQGLWSPLHF. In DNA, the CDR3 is TGTGCCAGCAGCTTACAAGGACTATGGTCACCCCTCCACTTT. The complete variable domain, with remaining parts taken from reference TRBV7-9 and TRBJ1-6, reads DTGVSQNPRHKITKRGQNVTFRCDPISEHNRLYWYRQTLGQGPEFLTYFQNEAQLEKSRLLSDRFSAERPKGSFSTLEIQRTEQGDSAMYLCASSLQGLWSPLHFGNGTRLTVT.

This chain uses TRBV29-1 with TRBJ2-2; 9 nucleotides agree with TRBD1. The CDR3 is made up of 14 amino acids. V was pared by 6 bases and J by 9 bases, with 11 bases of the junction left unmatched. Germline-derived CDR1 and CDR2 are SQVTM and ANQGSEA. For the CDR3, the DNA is TGCAGCGTATACAGGGGACAGGGCCCCCGGGAGCTGTTTTTT. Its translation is CSVYRGQGPRELFF.

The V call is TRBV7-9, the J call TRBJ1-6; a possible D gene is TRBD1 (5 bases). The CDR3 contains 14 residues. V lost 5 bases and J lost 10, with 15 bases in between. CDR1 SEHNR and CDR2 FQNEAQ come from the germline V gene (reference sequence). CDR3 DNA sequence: TGTGCCAGCAGCCCGGGACTAGCGGGATCACCCCTCCACTTT. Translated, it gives CASSPGLAGSPLHF. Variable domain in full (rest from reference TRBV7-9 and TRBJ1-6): DTGVSQNPRHKITKRGQNVTFRCDPISEHNRLYWYRQTLGQGPEFLTYFQNEAQLEKSRLLSDRFSAERPKGSFSTLEIQRTEQGDSAMYLCASSPGLAGSPLHFGNGTRLTVT.

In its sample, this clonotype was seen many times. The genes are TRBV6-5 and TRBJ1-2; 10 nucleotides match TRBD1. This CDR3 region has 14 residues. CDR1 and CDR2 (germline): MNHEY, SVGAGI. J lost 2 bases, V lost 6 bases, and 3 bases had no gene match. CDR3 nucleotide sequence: TGTGCCAGCAGACCGACAGGGGGCAACTATGGCTACACCTTC. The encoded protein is CASRPTGGNYGYTF.

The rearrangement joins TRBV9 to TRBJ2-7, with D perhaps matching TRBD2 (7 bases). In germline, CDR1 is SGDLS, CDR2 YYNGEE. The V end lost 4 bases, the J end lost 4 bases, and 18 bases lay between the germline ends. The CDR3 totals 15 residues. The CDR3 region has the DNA TGTGCCAGCAGCCTGCAGGGAGGGGGGATATACGAGCAGTACTTC. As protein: CASSLQGGGIYEQYF.

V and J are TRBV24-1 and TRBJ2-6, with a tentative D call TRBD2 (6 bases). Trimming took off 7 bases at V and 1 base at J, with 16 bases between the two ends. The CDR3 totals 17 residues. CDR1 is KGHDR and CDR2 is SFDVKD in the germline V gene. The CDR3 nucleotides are TGTGCCACCAGCCACGGATTCCGGGGGTCTGGGGCCAACGTCCTGACTTTC. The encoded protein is CATSHGFRGSGANVLTF.

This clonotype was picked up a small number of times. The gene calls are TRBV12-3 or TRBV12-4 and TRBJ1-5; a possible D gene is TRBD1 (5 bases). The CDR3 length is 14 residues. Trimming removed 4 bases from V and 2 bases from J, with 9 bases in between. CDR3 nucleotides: TGTGCCAGCAGTTCGGGGGTGGGCAATCAGCCCCAGCATTTT. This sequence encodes CASSSGVGNQPQHF.

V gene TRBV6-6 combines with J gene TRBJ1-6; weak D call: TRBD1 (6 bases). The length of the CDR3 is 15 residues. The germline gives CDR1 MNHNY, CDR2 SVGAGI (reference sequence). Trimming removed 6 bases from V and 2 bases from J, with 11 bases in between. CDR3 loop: CASSRRDTYNSPLHF. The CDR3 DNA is TGTGCCAGCAGCCGGAGGGACACCTATAATTCACCCCTCCACTTT.

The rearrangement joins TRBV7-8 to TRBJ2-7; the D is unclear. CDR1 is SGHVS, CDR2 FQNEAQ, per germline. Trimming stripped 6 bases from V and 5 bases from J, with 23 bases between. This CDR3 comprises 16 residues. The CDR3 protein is CASSEGRGSFIHEQYF. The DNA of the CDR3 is TGTGCCAGCAGTGAAGGCCGTGGCTCCTTCATACACGAGCAGTACTTC.

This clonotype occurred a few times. The CDR3 spells CASSQEIGRGYF. The DNA of the CDR3 is TGTGCCAGCAGCCAAGAAATCGGCAGGGGGTACTTC. This chain connects TRBV12-3 or TRBV12-4 to TRBJ2-5; possibly TRBD1 for D (6 bases). The V end lost 6 bases, the J end lost 13 bases, and 18 bases lay between the germline ends. This CDR3 spans 12 amino acids.

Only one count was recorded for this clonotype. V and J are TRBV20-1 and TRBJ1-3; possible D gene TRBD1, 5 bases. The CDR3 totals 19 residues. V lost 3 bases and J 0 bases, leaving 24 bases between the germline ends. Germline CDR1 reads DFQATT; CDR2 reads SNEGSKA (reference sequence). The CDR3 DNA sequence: TGCAGTGCTAGGACCTGGACTTCCTGGGGCGATGCCTCTGGAAACACCATATATTTT. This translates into CSARTWTSWGDASGNTIYF.

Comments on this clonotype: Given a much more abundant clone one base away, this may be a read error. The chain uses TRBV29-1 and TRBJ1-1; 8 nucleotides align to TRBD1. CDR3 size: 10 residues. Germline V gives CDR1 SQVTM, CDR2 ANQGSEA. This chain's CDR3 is CSVTGGEASF. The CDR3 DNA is TGCAGCGTTACAGGGGGGGAAGCTTCCTTT. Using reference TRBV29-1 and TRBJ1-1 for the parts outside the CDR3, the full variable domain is SAVISQKPSRDICQRGTSLTIQCQVDSQVTMMFWYRQQPGQSLTLIATANQGSEATYESGFVIDKFPISRPNLTFSTLTVSNMSPEDSSIYLCSVTGGEASFGQGTRLTVV.

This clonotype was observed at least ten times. CDR3: CASSERVAETQYF. The CDR3 region has the DNA TGTGCCAGCAGTGAGAGGGTAGCCGAGACCCAGTACTTC. The chain uses TRBV2 and TRBJ2-5; possible D gene TRBD2, 5 bases. CDR3 size: 13 residues. Germline-derived CDR1 and CDR2 are SNHLY and FYNNEI. The germline V and J ends were trimmed by 3 bases and 5 bases, with 10 bases remaining between them.